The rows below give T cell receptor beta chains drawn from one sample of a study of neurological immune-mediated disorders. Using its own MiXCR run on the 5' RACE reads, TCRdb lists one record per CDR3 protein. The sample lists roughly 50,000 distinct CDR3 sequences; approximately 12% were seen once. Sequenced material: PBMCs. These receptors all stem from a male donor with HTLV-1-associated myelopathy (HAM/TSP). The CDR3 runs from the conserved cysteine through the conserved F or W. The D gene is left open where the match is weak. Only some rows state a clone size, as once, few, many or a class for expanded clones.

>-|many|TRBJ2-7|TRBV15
TGTGCCACCAGCAGAGAGGGGTACTCCGAGCAGTACTTC
CATSREGYSEQYF
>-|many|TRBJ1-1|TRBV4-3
TGCGCCAGCAGCCAAGAACAGGTGGCAATTGAAGCTTTCTTT
CASSQEQVAIEAFF
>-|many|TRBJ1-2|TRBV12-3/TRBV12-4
TGTGCCAGCAGTTTAGAGCCAGTCTATGGCTACACCTTC
CASSLEPVYGYTF
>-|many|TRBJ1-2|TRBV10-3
TGTGCCATCAGTGATCTTACATATGGCTACACCTTC
CAISDLTYGYTF
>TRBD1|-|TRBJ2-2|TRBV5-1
TGCGCCAGCAGCTGGACCGGACCGGGACAGGGGGCGGCCGGGGAGCTGTTTTTT
CASSWTGPGQGAAGELFF
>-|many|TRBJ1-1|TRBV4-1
TGCGCCAGCAGCCAAGATAGACCAGGGAGGACTGAAGCTTTCTTT
CASSQDRPGRTEAFF
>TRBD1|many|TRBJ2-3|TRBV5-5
TGTGCCAGCAGCTCCGGGACAGGCACAGATACGCAGTATTTT
CASSSGTGTDTQYF
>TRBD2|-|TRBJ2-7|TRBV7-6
TGTGCCAGCAGCCCGAGGACTAGCGGGGGTTCCTACGAGCAGTACTTC
CASSPRTSGGSYEQYF
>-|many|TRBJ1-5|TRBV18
TGTGCCAGCTCACGTTACGATCAGCCCCAGCATTTT
CASSRYDQPQHF
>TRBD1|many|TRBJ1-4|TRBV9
TGTGCCAGCAGCCCGACAGGGGGTAATGAAAAACTGTTTTTT
CASSPTGGNEKLFF
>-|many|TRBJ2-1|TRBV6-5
TGTGCCAGCGCACTCTCAGGAGGGCACAATGAGCAGTTCTTC
CASALSGGHNEQFF
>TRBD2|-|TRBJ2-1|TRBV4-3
TGCGCCAGCAGACCTATTGCGGGGGGGCGGGTAGGCGAGCAGTTCTTC
CASRPIAGGRVGEQFF
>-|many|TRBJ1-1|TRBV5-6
TGTGCCAGCAGCTTGGTCCCCACGGGAACTGAAGCTTTCTTT
CASSLVPTGTEAFF
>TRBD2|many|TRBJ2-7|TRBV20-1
TGCAGTGCTATGGGGACTAGCGGGGCGTGGGAGCAGTACTTC
CSAMGTSGAWEQYF
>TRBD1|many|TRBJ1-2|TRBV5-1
TGCGCCAGCAGCTTTGATTTACGAGGGGGCTTCGGCTACACCTTC
CASSFDLRGGFGYTF
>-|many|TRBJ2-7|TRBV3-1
TGTGCCAGCAGCCAAGATCTGGGACACGTCAACTACGAGCAGTACTTC
CASSQDLGHVNYEQYF
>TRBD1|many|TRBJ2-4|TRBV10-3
TGTGCCATCAGCTTAGGGACAGGGCTTGGGTCCAAAAACATTCAGTACTTC
CAISLGTGLGSKNIQYF
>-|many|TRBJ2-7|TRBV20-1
TGCAGTGCTAGGAACCGATACTACGAGCAGTACTTC
CSARNRYYEQYF
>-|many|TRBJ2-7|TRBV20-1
TGCAGTGCTAGAGAAGCCACTCCCAACGCCGAGCAGTACTTC
CSAREATPNAEQYF
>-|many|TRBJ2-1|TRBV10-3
TGTGCCATCAGTGTCAGGAACAATGAGCAGTTCTTC
CAISVRNNEQFF
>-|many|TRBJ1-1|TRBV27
TGTGCCAGCAGTTCCAGAATGAACACTGAAGCTTTCTTT
CASSSRMNTEAFF
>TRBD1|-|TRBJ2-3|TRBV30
TGTGCCTGGAGCGCCACTGGGACAGGCACAGATACGCAGTATTTT
CAWSATGTGTDTQYF
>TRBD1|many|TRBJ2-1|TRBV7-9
TGTGCCAGCAGCCCCCGGGACAGCTACAATGAGCAGTTCTTC
CASSPRDSYNEQFF
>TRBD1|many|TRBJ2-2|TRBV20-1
TGCAGTGCGCCAAAAGCAGGACAGGGGACCGGGGAGCTGTTTTTT
CSAPKAGQGTGELFF
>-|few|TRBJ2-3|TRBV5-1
TGCGCCAGCAGCTCACTGCCCGGGGGTGATACGCAGTATTTT
CASSSLPGGDTQYF
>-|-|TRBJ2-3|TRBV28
TGTGCCAGCATAGGTAGCGGTTTTAGCACAGATACGCAGTATTTT
CASIGSGFSTDTQYF
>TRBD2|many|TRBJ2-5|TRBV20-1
TGCAGTGCGCTCCCTTTACGGGGGGGCCTGGAGACCCAGTACTTC
CSALPLRGGLETQYF
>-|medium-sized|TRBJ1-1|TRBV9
TGTGCCAGCAGCTCATCGGAGTTGGACAACACTGAAGCTTTCTTT
CASSSSELDNTEAFF
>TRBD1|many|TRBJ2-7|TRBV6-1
TGTGCCAGCAGTACCCGGGACAGGAGTGGCGAGCAGTACTTC
CASSTRDRSGEQYF
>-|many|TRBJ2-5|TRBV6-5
TGTGCCAGCAGTTACTCGTTGCACAGGGTTTTCGAGACCCAGTACTTC
CASSYSLHRVFETQYF
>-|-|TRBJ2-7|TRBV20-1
TGCAGTTCTAGAGATCATGGGGGGCGTGAGCAGTACTTC
CSSRDHGGREQYF
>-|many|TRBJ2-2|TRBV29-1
TGCAGCGTTAAGGGAAGGGCTAACACCGGGGAGCTGTTTTTT
CSVKGRANTGELFF
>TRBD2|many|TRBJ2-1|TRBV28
TGTGCCAGCACTCTAGCGGGGAATTACAATGAGCAGTTCTTC
CASTLAGNYNEQFF
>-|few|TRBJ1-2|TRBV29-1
TGCAGCCAGTGGACGGATTCCTATGGCTACACCTTC
CSQWTDSYGYTF
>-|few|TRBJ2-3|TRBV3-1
TGTGCCAGCAGCCAAGTTGGACCCTCGGATACGCAGTATTTT
CASSQVGPSDTQYF
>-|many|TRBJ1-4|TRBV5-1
TGCGCCAGCAGCCTCTTTTTGGGTGCAACTAATGAAAAACTGTTTTTT
CASSLFLGATNEKLFF
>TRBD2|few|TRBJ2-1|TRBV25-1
TGTGCCAGCAGGGGGAGGGCTCACAATGAGCAGTTCTTC
CASRGRAHNEQFF
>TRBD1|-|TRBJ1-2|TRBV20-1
TGCAGTGCCCCCGGACAGGGGCCGGACTACACCTTC
CSAPGQGPDYTF
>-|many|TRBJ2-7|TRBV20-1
TGCAGTGCTAGAGGCTTGAGTACAGATTCCTACGAGCAGTACTTC
CSARGLSTDSYEQYF
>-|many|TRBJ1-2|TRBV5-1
TGCGCCAGCAGCTTGGCGCCGGAAACAAACTATGGCTACACCTTC
CASSLAPETNYGYTF
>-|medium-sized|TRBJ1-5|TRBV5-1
TGCGCCAGCAGCTTGGAATCCCTGGGGCAGCCCCAGCATTTT
CASSLESLGQPQHF
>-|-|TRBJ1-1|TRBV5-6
TGTGCCAGCAGCTTTGGGACATCCAACAATGAAGCTTTCTTT
CASSFGTSNNEAFF
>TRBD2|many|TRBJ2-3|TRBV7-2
TGTGCCAGCAGCTTAATCGTGGTAGCGGGGGGCGGAAACTTT
CASSLIVVAGGGNF
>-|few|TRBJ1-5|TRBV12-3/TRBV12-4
TGTGCCAGCAACCTTCAGGGGAGCAATCAGCCCCAGCATTTT
CASNLQGSNQPQHF
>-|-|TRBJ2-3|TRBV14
TGTGCCAGCAGCCAAGCGCAGGGGATGGGCGCAGATACGCAGTATTTT
CASSQAQGMGADTQYF